The 20 T cell receptor beta chains listed next were all sequenced from one sample in a study of blood T cell repertoires in COVID-19. Assay used: immunoSEQ multiplex PCR; TCRdb lists only in-frame clones, some missing. This sample has over 50,000 clones, with 75% to 95% found just once. The sample comprised peripheral blood. The receptors stem from a man in his forties or fifties with active COVID-19.

The chain is built from TRBV11-2 and TRBJ2-1; 14 bases are shared with TRBD2. The CDR3 length is 16 residues. The V gene's germline CDR1 is SGHAT and CDR2 FQNNGV. V dropped 5 bases and J dropped 6; count of bases not matched to a gene: 6. CDR3 nucleotides: TGTGCCAGCAGCCTCACGACTAGCGGGGGGGGCAATGAGCAGTTCTTC. It is translated as CASSLTTSGGGNEQFF.

This clone came up once. The chain links TRBV5-1 to TRBJ2-1; the match to TRBD2 covers 14 bases. V shed 7 bases, J shed 7 bases, and the junction held 7 bases outside the gene matches. The CDR3 is made up of 15 amino acids. Germline V gives CDR1 SGHRS, CDR2 YFSETQ. The CDR3 region is CASQTRTSGGNEQFF. CDR3 DNA: TGCGCCAGCCAGACCCGGACTAGCGGGGGGAATGAGCAGTTCTTC.

This clone was seen only once. J is TRBJ2-2 and V is TRBV7-2; 7 bases match TRBD2. Per the germline V gene, CDR1 is SGHTA and CDR2 is FQGNSA. The trim removed 5 bases at V and 3 bases at J, leaving 6 bases unmatched. CDR3 length: 15 residues. DNA of the CDR3: TGTGCCAGCAGCCCAAGGGCGGGGGACACCGGGGAGCTGTTTTTT. Protein product: CASSPRAGDTGELFF.

The chain recombines TRBV7-2 with TRBJ2-1; D is perhaps TRBD2 (6 bases). The V end was cut by 0 bases, the J end by 8 bases, with 14 bases between. The germline V gene encodes CDR1 SGHTA and CDR2 FQGNSA. CDR3 length: 15 residues. The CDR3: CASSLAGGMSYEQFF. The DNA of the CDR3 is TGTGCCAGCAGCTTAGCGGGGGGAATGTCCTATGAGCAGTTCTTC.

V gene TRBV10-3 combines with J gene TRBJ2-7; 7 bases map to TRBD1. Germline V gives CDR1 ENHRY, CDR2 SYGVKD. The V and J ends lost 11 bases and 3 bases, in that order; junction bases with no gene match: 16. CDR3 length: 15 residues. CDR3 in DNA: TGTGCCCCCCGGGACGAAGAGGGGGACAGCTACGAGCAGTACTTC. Translation: CAPRDEEGDSYEQYF.

The CDR3 spells CASTQEPRGTGELFF. The CDR3 region has the DNA TGCGCCAGCACCCAGGAGCCCAGGGGAACCGGGGAGCTGTTTTTT. The genes are TRBV5-1 and TRBJ2-2; perhaps TRBD1 as D (6 bases). Germline-derived CDR1 and CDR2 are SGHRS and YFSETQ. CDR3 length equals 15 residues. Trimming pared 6 bases from V and 5 bases from J, leaving 17 bases between.

J is TRBJ2-5 and V is TRBV6-5; 11 positions match TRBD1. Per the germline V gene, CDR1 is MNHEY and CDR2 is SVGAGI. V was pared by 0 bases and J by 5 bases, with 5 bases of the junction left unmatched. The CDR3 runs to 16 residues. The CDR3 sequence: CASSYSMGQGGETQYF. CDR3 nucleotide sequence: TGTGCCAGCAGTTACTCGATGGGACAGGGGGGGGAGACCCAGTACTTC.

The chain recombines TRBV7-2 with TRBJ2-7; TRBD1 might be the D (6 bases). Germline V lookup: CDR1 SGHTA, CDR2 FQGNSA. The length of the CDR3 is 15 residues. The ends were cut back, 1 base at V and 4 bases at J, with 14 bases in the middle. The CDR3 DNA follows: TGTGCCAGCAGCTTAGAGGGGACAAATCCTTACGAGCAGTACTTC. It codes for CASSLEGTNPYEQYF.

This rearrangement joins TRBV4-2 to TRBJ2-1; 9 bases match TRBD2. The CDR3 covers 16 residues. The ends lost 3 bases at V and 5 bases at J; junction bases unmatched: 8. Germline loops: CDR1 LGHNA, CDR2 YNFKEQ. This chain's CDR3 is CASSHGVTSGNNEQFF. The CDR3 nucleotides read TGTGCCAGCAGCCACGGCGTGACTAGCGGAAACAATGAGCAGTTCTTC.

The gene calls are TRBV5-5 and TRBJ1-6, with TRBD1 matching 10 bases. The length of the CDR3 is 20 residues. Germline CDR1 is SGHKS and CDR2 is YYEKEE (reference sequence). V was pared by 2 bases and J by 0 bases, with 11 bases of the junction left unmatched. As DNA, the CDR3 is TGTGCCAGCAGCTTAATTTCGGGACAGGGGAACCCCTCCTATAATTCACCCCTCCACTTT. Its protein is CASSLISGQGNPSYNSPLHF.

This rearrangement joins TRBV3-1 (or the pseudogene TRBV3-2) to TRBJ1-3; D is possibly TRBD1 (6 bases). Trimming took 4 bases from V and 0 from J, leaving 10 bases between them. CDR3 length equals 15 residues. Germline loops: CDR1 LGHDT, CDR2 YNNKEL (reference sequence). The CDR3, as DNA: TGTGCCAGCAGCCCGGGACAATTCTCTGGAAACACCATATATTTT. Encoded protein: CASSPGQFSGNTIYF.

The chain recombines TRBV7-9 with TRBJ1-1, with D maybe TRBD1 (6 bases). Germline assignment: CDR1 SEHNR and CDR2 FQNEAQ (reference sequence). Trimming took off 4 bases at V and 4 bases at J, with 10 bases between the two ends. The CDR3 consists of 13 residues. CDR3 nucleotides: TGTGCCAGCAGCTCTACAGGGACCACTGAAGCTTTCTTT. Protein product: CASSSTGTTEAFF.

V and J are TRBV2 and TRBJ2-3; D remains unclear. The CDR3 is made up of 14 amino acids. V lost 5 bases to trimming and J lost 0 bases, with 9 bases between them. Germline-derived CDR1 and CDR2 are SNHLY and FYNNEI. The CDR3 loop reads CASSSRYSTDTQYF. The CDR3 region has the DNA TGTGCCAGCAGTTCTAGATATAGCACAGATACGCAGTATTTT.

This clone was observed a handful of times. The chain is built from TRBV21-1 and TRBJ2-3; the listed D gene, TRBD2, was not tested against the DNA. TRBV21-1 is termed a pseudogene. The CDR3 sequence is 17 residues long. CDR3 in amino acids: CASSKVNTPANTDTQYF. Written as DNA, the CDR3 is TGTGCCAGCAGCAAAGTAAACACACCAGCGAACACAGATACGCAGTATTTT.

The V and J genes are TRBV3-1 (or the pseudogene TRBV3-2) and TRBJ1-4, with D tentatively TRBD1 (5 bases). The CDR3 runs to 13 residues. Germline loops: CDR1 LGHDT, CDR2 YNNKEL (reference sequence). Deletions cut 6 bases from V and 3 bases from J, with 8 bases between. CDR3: CASRGQANEKLFF. The CDR3 bases are TGTGCCAGCAGGGGGCAGGCTAATGAAAAACTGTTTTTT.

The chain links TRBV5-1 to TRBJ2-6; no reliable D call. The V gene lost 0 bases and the J gene lost 0 bases, with 10 bases spanning the gap. The CDR3 spans 17 residues. From germline, CDR1 is SGHRS and CDR2 YFSETQ. CDR3 amino acids: CASSLETQLSGANVLTF. The CDR3 nucleotides are TGCGCCAGCAGCTTGGAGACACAACTCTCTGGGGCCAACGTCCTGACTTTC.

The sample holds one count of this clone. The chain uses TRBV5-4 and TRBJ2-7; the match to TRBD2 covers 12 bases. The CDR3 is 15 residues long. The junction had 4 bases not matched to a gene; V was cut back by 4 bases and J by 2 bases. In germline, CDR1 is SGHNT, CDR2 YYREEE (reference sequence). The CDR3 spells CASSPGTSGPYEQYF. For the CDR3, the DNA is TGTGCCAGCAGCCCGGGGACTAGCGGGCCCTACGAGCAGTACTTC.

The chain uses TRBV12-3 or TRBV12-4 and TRBJ2-5; unclear D gene. This CDR3 region has 12 residues. V was clipped by 6 bases and J by 4 bases, with 9 bases between them. CDR3 region: CASRWASETQYF. The CDR3 nucleotides are TGTGCCAGCAGATGGGCGTCAGAGACCCAGTACTTC.

V gene TRBV9 combines with J gene TRBJ2-3; D may be TRBD2 (5 bases). V lost 0 bases, J lost 6 bases, and 11 bases lay in between. Germline CDR1 is SGDLS and CDR2 is YYNGEE. The CDR3 loop spans 14 amino acids. The CDR3 coding sequence is TGTGCCAGCAGCGTAGGGCCAAGCGGCGATACGCAGTATTTT. This codes for CASSVGPSGDTQYF.

V and J are TRBV30 and TRBJ1-1; possible D gene TRBD1, 5 bases. The CDR3 has 16 amino acids. V was clipped by 5 bases and J by 1 base, with 20 bases between them. The V gene's germline CDR1 is GTSNPN and CDR2 SVGIG (reference sequence). For the CDR3, the DNA is TGTGCCTGGTTGGGGCGACTGGCGGGGCCGAACACTGAAGCTTTCTTT. Its translation: CAWLGRLAGPNTEAFF.